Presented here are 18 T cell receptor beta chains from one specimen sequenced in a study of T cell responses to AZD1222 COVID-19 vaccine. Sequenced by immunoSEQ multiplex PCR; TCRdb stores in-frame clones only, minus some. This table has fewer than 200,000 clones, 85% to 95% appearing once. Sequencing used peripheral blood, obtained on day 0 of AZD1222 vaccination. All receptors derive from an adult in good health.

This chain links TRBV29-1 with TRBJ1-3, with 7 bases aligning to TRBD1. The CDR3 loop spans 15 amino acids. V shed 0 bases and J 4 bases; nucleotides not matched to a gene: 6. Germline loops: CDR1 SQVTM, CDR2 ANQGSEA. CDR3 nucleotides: TGCAGCGTTGAAGAAGTCAGGGGGAAGGGAAACACCATATATTTT. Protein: CSVEEVRGKGNTIYF.

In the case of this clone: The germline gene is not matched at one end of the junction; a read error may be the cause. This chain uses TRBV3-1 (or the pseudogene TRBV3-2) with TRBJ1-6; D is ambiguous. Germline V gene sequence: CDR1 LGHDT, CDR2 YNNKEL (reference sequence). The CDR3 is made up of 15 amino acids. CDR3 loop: CASSRGRLYNSPLHF. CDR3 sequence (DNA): TGTGCCAGCAGCCGAGGGCGGCTCTATAATTCGCCCCTCCACTTT.

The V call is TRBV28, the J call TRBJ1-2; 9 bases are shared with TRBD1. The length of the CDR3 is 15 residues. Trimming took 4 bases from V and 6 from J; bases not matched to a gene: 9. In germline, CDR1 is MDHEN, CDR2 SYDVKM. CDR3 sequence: CASSSPGTGFDGYTF. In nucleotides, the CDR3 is TGTGCCAGCAGTTCCCCGGGGACAGGGTTTGATGGCTACACCTTC.

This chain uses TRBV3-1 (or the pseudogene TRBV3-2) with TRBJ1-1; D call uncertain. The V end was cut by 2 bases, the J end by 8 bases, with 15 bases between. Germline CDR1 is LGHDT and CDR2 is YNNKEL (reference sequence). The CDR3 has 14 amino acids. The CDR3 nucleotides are TGTGCCAGCAGCCAACTAGAGAGGACCGCGGAAGCTTTCTTT. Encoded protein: CASSQLERTAEAFF.

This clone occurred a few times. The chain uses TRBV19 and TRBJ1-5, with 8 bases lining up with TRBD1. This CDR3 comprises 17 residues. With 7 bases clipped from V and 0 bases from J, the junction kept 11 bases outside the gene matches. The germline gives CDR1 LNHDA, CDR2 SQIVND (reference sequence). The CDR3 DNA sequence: TGTGCCAGTACCGAAGAGGACAGGGAGTATAGCAATCAGCCCCAGCATTTT. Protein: CASTEEDREYSNQPQHF.

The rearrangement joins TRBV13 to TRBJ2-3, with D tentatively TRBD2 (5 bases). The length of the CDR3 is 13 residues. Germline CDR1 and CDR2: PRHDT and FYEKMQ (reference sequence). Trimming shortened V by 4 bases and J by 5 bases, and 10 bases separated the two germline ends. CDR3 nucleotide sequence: TGTGCCAGCAGCTCCGGACTTATAGATACGCAGTATTTT. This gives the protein CASSSGLIDTQYF.

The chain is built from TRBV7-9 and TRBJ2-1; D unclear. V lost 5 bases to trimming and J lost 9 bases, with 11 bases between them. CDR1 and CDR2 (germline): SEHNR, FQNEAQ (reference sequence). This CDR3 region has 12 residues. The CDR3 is CASSPVVFEQFF. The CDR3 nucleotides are TGTGCCAGCAGCCCGGTAGTATTTGAGCAGTTCTTC.

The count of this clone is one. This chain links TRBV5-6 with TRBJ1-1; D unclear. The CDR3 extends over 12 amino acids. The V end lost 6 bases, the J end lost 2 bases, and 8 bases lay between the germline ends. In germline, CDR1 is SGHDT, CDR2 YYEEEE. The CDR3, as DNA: TGTGCCAGCAAGTTTACTAACACTGAAGCTTTCTTT. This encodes CASKFTNTEAFF.

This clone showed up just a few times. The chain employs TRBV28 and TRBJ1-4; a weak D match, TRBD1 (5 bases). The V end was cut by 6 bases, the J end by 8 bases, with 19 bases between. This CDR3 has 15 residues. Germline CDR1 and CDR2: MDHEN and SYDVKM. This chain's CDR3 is CASSPQLGGREKLFF. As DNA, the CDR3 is TGTGCCAGCAGCCCCCAACTCGGGGGTCGGGAAAAACTGTTTTTT.

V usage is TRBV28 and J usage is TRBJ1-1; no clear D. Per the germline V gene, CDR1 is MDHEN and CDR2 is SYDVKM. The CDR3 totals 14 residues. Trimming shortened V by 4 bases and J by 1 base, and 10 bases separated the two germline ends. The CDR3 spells CASSSGGRNTEAFF. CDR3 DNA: TGTGCCAGCAGTTCAGGAGGCAGGAACACTGAAGCTTTCTTT.

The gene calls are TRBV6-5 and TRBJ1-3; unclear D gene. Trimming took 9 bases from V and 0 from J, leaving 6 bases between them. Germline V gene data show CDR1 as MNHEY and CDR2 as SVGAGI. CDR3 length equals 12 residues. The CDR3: CASPSSGNTIYF. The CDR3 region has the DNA TGTGCCAGTCCAAGCTCTGGAAACACCATATATTTT.

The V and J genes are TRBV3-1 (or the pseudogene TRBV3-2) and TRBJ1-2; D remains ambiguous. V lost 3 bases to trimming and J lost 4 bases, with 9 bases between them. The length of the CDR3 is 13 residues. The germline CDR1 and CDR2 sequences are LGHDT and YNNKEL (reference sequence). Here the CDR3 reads CASSQTGGYGYTF. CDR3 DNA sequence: TGTGCCAGCAGCCAGACGGGAGGCTATGGCTACACCTTC.

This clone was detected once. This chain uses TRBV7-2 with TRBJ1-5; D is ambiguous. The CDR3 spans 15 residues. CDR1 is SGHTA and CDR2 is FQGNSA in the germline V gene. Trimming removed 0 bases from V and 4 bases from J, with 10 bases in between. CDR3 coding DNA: TGTGCCAGCAGCTTAGCGTTTAGGGTTAATCAGCCCCAGCATTTT. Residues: CASSLAFRVNQPQHF. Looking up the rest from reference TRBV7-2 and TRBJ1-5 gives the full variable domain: GAGVSQSPSNKVTEKGKDVELRCDPISGHTALYWYRQSLGQGLEFLIYFQGNSAPDKSGLPSDRFSAERTGGSVSTLTIQRTQQEDSAVYLCASSLAFRVNQPQHFGDGTRLSIL.

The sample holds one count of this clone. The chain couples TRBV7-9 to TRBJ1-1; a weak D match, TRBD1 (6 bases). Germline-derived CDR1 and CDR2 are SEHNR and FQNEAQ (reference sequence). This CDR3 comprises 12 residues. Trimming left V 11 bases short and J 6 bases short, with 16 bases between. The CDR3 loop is CASNRGAAEAFF. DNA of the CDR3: TGTGCCTCCAATCGGGGGGCTGCTGAAGCTTTCTTT.

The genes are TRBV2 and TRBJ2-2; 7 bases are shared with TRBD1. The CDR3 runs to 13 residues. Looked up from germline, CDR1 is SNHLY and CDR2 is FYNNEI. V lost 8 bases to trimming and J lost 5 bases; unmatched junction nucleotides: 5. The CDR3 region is CASRQGFTGELFF. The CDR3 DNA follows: TGTGCCAGCCGACAGGGATTTACCGGGGAGCTGTTTTTT.

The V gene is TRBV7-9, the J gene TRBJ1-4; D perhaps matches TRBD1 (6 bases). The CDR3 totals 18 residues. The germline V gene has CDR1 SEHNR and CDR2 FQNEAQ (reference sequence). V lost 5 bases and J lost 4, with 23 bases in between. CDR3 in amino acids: CASSQTFYLDSYNEKLFF. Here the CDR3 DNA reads TGTGCCAGCAGCCAAACCTTCTACCTGGACAGTTATAATGAAAAACTGTTTTTT.

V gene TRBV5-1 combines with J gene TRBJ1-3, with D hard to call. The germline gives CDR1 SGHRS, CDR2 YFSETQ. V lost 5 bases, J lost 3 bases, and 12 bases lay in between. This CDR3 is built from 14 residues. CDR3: CASRVNSNGNTIYF. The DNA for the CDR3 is TGCGCCAGCAGGGTTAACAGCAATGGAAACACCATATATTTT.

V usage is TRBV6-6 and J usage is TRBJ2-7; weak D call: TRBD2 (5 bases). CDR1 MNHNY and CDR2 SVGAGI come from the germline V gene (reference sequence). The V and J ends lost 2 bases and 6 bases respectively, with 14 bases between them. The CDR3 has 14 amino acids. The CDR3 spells CASSYVGLLAEQYF. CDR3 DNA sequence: TGTGCCAGCAGTTACGTCGGACTCCTAGCCGAGCAGTACTTC.